These 19 T cell receptor beta chains were sequenced from one sample in a study of shared clonotypes between healthy human individuals. Data came from immunoSEQ multiplex PCR; TCRdb stores just in-frame clones and leaves some out. Counted here are 2 million to 3 million clones, 93% occurring once; the ten biggest clones make up 0.36%. Specimen: naive CD4+ T cells from PBMCs. Indicated subset: CD45RA+ positively selected. Receptor source: a man between 18 and 35 years old in good health. Some clones in this sample may be carry-over from other donors' samples.

The rearrangement uses TRBV11-2 and TRBJ2-5; D is unclear. Germline CDR1 SGHAT, CDR2 FQNNGV. The CDR3 is made up of 12 amino acids. V lost 7 bases and J 4 bases, leaving 10 bases between the germline ends. The CDR3 loop reads CASTPVGETQYF. The DNA for the CDR3 is TGTGCCAGCACCCCGGTAGGAGAGACCCAGTACTTC.

This chain links TRBV11-1 with TRBJ2-7; 7 nucleotides line up with TRBD2. The CDR3 extends over 13 amino acids. Germline loops: CDR1 SGHAT, CDR2 FQDESV (reference sequence). Trimming at V came to 6 bases and at J to 3 bases, leaving 5 bases not matched to a gene. CDR3 in DNA: TGTGCCAGCAGTGGGACTAAGGTCTACGAGCAGTACTTC. This sequence encodes CASSGTKVYEQYF.

This clone came up a few times. This sequence joins TRBV5-4 and TRBJ2-5; D is possibly TRBD2 (5 bases). The CDR3 contains 19 residues. Trimming pared 4 bases from V and 4 bases from J, leaving 29 bases between. CDR1 is SGHNT and CDR2 is YYREEE in the germline V gene (reference sequence). In DNA form, the CDR3 reads TGTGCCAGCAGCCCCCTCGGACCCGCGGGTAAAAGTGCTGGAGAGACCCAGTACTTC. This codes for CASSPLGPAGKSAGETQYF.

This sequence joins TRBV2 and TRBJ2-5; 9 positions match TRBD1. CDR1 is SNHLY, CDR2 FYNNEI, per germline. This CDR3 is built from 14 residues. After removal of 10 bases from V and 5 bases from J, the junction contained 11 bases not matched to a gene. CDR3 sequence (DNA): TGTGCCACCATCGGGGGGACAGGGAGCGAGACCCAGTACTTC. This encodes CATIGGTGSETQYF.

The V call is TRBV19, the J call TRBJ1-1; no clear D gene. Germline CDR1 and CDR2: LNHDA and SQIVND (reference sequence). Between the trimmed V and J ends, which lost 6 bases and 0 bases, there was a span of 8 bases. The CDR3 loop spans 13 amino acids. The CDR3 DNA reads TGTGCCAGTAGGAACCAATTGAACACTGAAGCTTTCTTT. This translates into CASRNQLNTEAFF. The whole variable domain, filled in from reference TRBV19 and TRBJ1-1, reads DGGITQSPKYLFRKEGQNVTLSCEQNLNHDAMYWYRQDPGQGLRLIYYSQIVNDFQKGDIAEGYSVSREKKESFPLTVTSAQKNPTAFYLCASRNQLNTEAFFGQGTRLTVV.

The CDR3 region is CAITSPRSGNTIYF. As DNA, the CDR3 is TGTGCCATCACTAGCCCTCGGTCTGGAAACACCATATATTTT. The chain uses TRBV10-3 and TRBJ1-3; D not resolved. V was cut by 7 bases and J by 1 base, with 11 bases left in between. Germline CDR1 and CDR2: ENHRY and SYGVKD. The CDR3 sequence is 14 residues long.

A note on this clone: The same CDR3 also results from other DNA sequences found in this sample. The chain uses TRBV28 and TRBJ2-7; 8 nucleotides line up with TRBD1. J was trimmed by 4 bases and V by 2 bases; bases with no gene match: 7. Germline values: CDR1 MDHEN, CDR2 SYDVKM. This CDR3 is built from 15 residues. CDR3: CASSLRTGIAYEQYF. CDR3 coding DNA: TGTGCCAGCAGTTTACGGACAGGGATTGCTTACGAGCAGTACTTC.

The chain has TRBV7-9 and TRBJ2-4; TRBD1 might be the D (6 bases). Trimming took 2 bases from V and 4 from J, leaving 9 bases between them. The CDR3 extends over 14 amino acids. The germline gives CDR1 SEHNR, CDR2 FQNEAQ (reference sequence). CDR3 residues: CASSLQGLKNIQYF. CDR3 DNA sequence: TGTGCCAGCAGCTTACAGGGGCTAAAAAACATTCAGTACTTC.

The genes are TRBV14 and TRBJ2-2; 8 positions match TRBD2. The CDR3 is made up of 16 amino acids. Germline assignment: CDR1 SGHDN and CDR2 FVKESK. V lost 4 bases and J lost 7; bases outside the gene matches: 11. The CDR3 is CASSPLNGRVSGELFF. CDR3 sequence (DNA): TGTGCCAGCAGCCCGTTAAACGGGAGGGTTAGCGGGGAGCTGTTTTTT. The variable domain in full, completed from reference TRBV14 and TRBJ2-2, reads EAGVTQFPSHSVIEKGQTVTLRCDPISGHDNLYWYRRVMGKEIKFLLHFVKESKQDESGMPNNRFLAERTGGTYSTLKVQPAELEDSGVYFCASSPLNGRVSGELFFGEGSRLTVL.

This clone was seen more than once but under ten times. V usage is TRBV28 and J usage is TRBJ2-7; D gene ambiguous. Germline values: CDR1 MDHEN, CDR2 SYDVKM. Trimming shortened V by 6 bases and J by 6 bases, and 15 bases separated the two germline ends. This CDR3 region has 13 residues. CDR3 nucleotide sequence: TGTGCCAGCAGGCAGCTGGTATCGGGCGAGCAGTACTTC. It specifies CASRQLVSGEQYF. The whole variable domain, filled in from reference TRBV28 and TRBJ2-7, reads DVKVTQSSRYLVKRTGEKVFLECVQDMDHENMFWYRQDPGLGLRLIYFSYDVKMKEKGDIPEGYSVSREKKERFSLILESASTNQTSMYLCASRQLVSGEQYFGPGTRLTVT.

The chain recombines TRBV7-8 with TRBJ2-7; 7 bases match TRBD1. Unmatched junction bases numbered 11, after V lost 5 bases and J lost 1 base. Germline assignment: CDR1 SGHVS and CDR2 FQNEAQ. The CDR3 runs 16 residues. The CDR3 here is CASSPLRGQTSYEQYF. The CDR3, as DNA: TGTGCCAGCAGCCCCCTCCGGGGACAGACGTCCTACGAGCAGTACTTC. The full variable domain, with the rest looked up from reference TRBV7-8 and TRBJ2-7, is GAGVSQSPRYKVAKRGQDVALRCDPISGHVSLFWYQQALGQGPEFLTYFQNEAQLDKSGLPSDRFFAERPEGSVSTLKIQRTQQEDSAVYLCASSPLRGQTSYEQYFGPGTRLTVT.

This clone was seen a single time. The rearrangement uses TRBV7-3 and TRBJ2-6; 8 bases line up with TRBD1. J gave up 2 bases and V 4 bases, and 10 bases lay outside the gene matches. Germline CDR1 and CDR2: SGHTA and FQGTGA. The CDR3 contains 18 residues. Here the CDR3 reads CASSSTTGVITGANVLTF. The CDR3 DNA sequence: TGTGCCAGCAGCTCGACGACAGGGGTTATAACTGGGGCCAACGTCCTGACTTTC.

V is TRBV28 and J is TRBJ1-1, with D unclear. Between the trimmed V and J ends, which lost 2 bases and 4 bases, there was a span of 14 bases. Germline V gene data show CDR1 as MDHEN and CDR2 as SYDVKM. This CDR3 has 15 residues. The CDR3: CASSLAGKGGTEAFF. The CDR3, as DNA: TGTGCCAGCAGTTTAGCAGGTAAAGGTGGCACTGAAGCTTTCTTT.

V usage is TRBV15 and J usage is TRBJ2-7, with D maybe TRBD2 (6 bases). V lost 4 bases to trimming and J lost 0 bases, with 22 bases between them. The length of the CDR3 is 18 residues. CDR1 is LNHNV, CDR2 YYDKDF, per germline (reference sequence). The CDR3, as DNA: TGTGCCACCAGCAAAAGGGGAGGACTGGGCCGTTTCTCCTACGAGCAGTACTTC. Encoded protein: CATSKRGGLGRFSYEQYF.

Remarks on this clone: Other nucleotide sequences from this sample produce the same CDR3. The chain uses TRBV7-3 and TRBJ1-2, with D perhaps TRBD1 (6 bases). This CDR3 has 12 amino acids. Germline V lookup: CDR1 SGHTA, CDR2 FQGTGA. The V gene lost 5 bases and the J gene lost 5 bases, with 9 bases spanning the gap. This chain's CDR3 is CASSLQGYGYTF. The CDR3 nucleotides are TGTGCCAGCAGCCTACAGGGATATGGCTACACCTTC.

The chain recombines TRBV5-8 with TRBJ1-5; D ambiguous. The CDR3 totals 15 residues. Between the trimmed V and J ends, which lost 0 bases and 3 bases, there was a span of 10 bases. Germline-derived CDR1 and CDR2 are SGHTS and YDEGEE. Here the CDR3 DNA reads TGTGCCAGCAGCTTGGGGCAATTGGCCAATCAGCCCCAGCATTTT. Translating it yields CASSLGQLANQPQHF.

The chain combines TRBV6-4 with TRBJ1-2; D perhaps matches TRBD1 (6 bases). Trimming pared 6 bases from V and 4 bases from J, leaving 6 bases between. Germline CDR1 and CDR2: MRHNA and SNTAGT. The CDR3 is 11 amino acids. In DNA form, the CDR3 reads TGTGCCAGCAGGGACAGCTATGGCTACACCTTC. It specifies CASRDSYGYTF.

The chain has TRBV28 and TRBJ2-1, with TRBD2 as a possible D gene (7 bases). V was clipped by 7 bases and J by 4 bases, with 20 bases between them. Germline CDR1 is MDHEN and CDR2 is SYDVKM. The CDR3 length is 16 residues. The CDR3 protein is CASITRGRDFYNEQFF. For the CDR3, the DNA is TGTGCCAGCATCACTAGGGGGAGGGATTTTTACAATGAGCAGTTCTTC. Based on the CDR3 plus reference TRBV28 and TRBJ2-1, the full variable domain is DVKVTQSSRYLVKRTGEKVFLECVQDMDHENMFWYRQDPGLGLRLIYFSYDVKMKEKGDIPEGYSVSREKKERFSLILESASTNQTSMYLCASITRGRDFYNEQFFGPGTRLTVL.

V usage is TRBV6-1 and J usage is TRBJ2-7; TRBD1 is a possible D gene (6 bases). The CDR3 is 13 residues long. Trimming left V 6 bases short and J 3 bases short, with 12 bases between. CDR1 is MNHNS and CDR2 is SASEGT in the germline V gene. Here the CDR3 DNA reads TGTGCCAGCAGACAGGGACACATCTACGAGCAGTACTTC. It is translated as CASRQGHIYEQYF.